This entry lists 12 T cell receptor beta chains sequenced from one sample in a study of T cell responses to AZD1222 COVID-19 vaccine (TCRdb year 2021). Receptor amplification or capture employed the immunoSEQ multiplex PCR assay. TCRdb took this table from immuneACCESS and kept in-frame rearrangements with V and J called. Such tables lack part of the clones; where checked against another copy, unresolved V genes explain under half of the gap, and the rest is unexplained. The sample yields over 120,000 clones; 80% to 95% were counted once. Clones ranked in the top ten supply around 5.1% of the sample. The time point label, read with the paper, signifies: baseline before first vaccination. The source was peripheral blood, collected on day 0 of AZD1222 vaccination. The receptor source for this set is an adult in good health.

The chain is built from TRBV4-1 and TRBJ1-1; 9 nucleotides agree with TRBD1. J was trimmed by 2 bases and V by 2 bases; bases with no gene match: 6. The CDR3 has 16 residues. Germline-derived CDR1 and CDR2 are MGHRA and YSYEKL. CDR3 coding DNA: TGCGCCAGCAGCCAATTTACAGGGGGCCCCAACACTGAAGCTTTCTTT. Protein: CASSQFTGGPNTEAFF.

The chain has TRBV27 and TRBJ1-6; TRBD1 matches 8 bases. Per the germline V gene, CDR1 is MNHEY and CDR2 is SMNVEV (reference sequence). The CDR3 is 17 residues long. V lost 2 bases and J lost 7; bases outside the gene matches: 10. CDR3 nucleotide sequence: TGTGCCAGCAGTTTAGGCTTAACAGGGGGTCTGAATTCACCCCTCCACTTT. It specifies CASSLGLTGGLNSPLHF.

This chain connects TRBV12-5 to TRBJ2-1; TRBD1 matches at 8 bases. The CDR3 has 15 amino acids. In germline, CDR1 is LGHNT, CDR2 FRNRAP. J was trimmed by 6 bases and V by 5 bases; bases with no gene match: 9. In DNA form, the CDR3 reads TGTGCTAGTGGTACCGGCGGGACAGGTGCCAATGAGCAGTTCTTC. As protein: CASGTGGTGANEQFF.

In this sample, this clone turned up a few times. The rearrangement links TRBV28 to TRBJ1-1; unclear D gene. This CDR3 spans 14 amino acids. V lost 7 bases and J 4 bases, leaving 16 bases between the germline ends. Germline-derived CDR1 and CDR2 are MDHEN and SYDVKM. The CDR3: CASTVARLVTEAFF. The CDR3 DNA is TGTGCCAGCACCGTGGCCAGGTTGGTCACTGAAGCTTTCTTT.

This clone has just a few counts. The chain uses TRBV15 and TRBJ2-1, with TRBD1 identical over 10 bases. The trim removed 6 bases at V and 3 bases at J, leaving 5 bases unmatched. Germline-derived CDR1 and CDR2 are LNHNV and YYDKDF (reference sequence). The CDR3 contains 15 residues. In DNA form, the CDR3 reads TGTGCCACCAGGGCCCGGGACAGGGGCTACAATGAGCAGTTCTTC. Encoded protein: CATRARDRGYNEQFF.

The V and J genes are TRBV28 and TRBJ1-4; D not resolved. The germline CDR1 and CDR2 sequences are MDHEN and SYDVKM. The CDR3 is made up of 14 amino acids. Trimming shortened V by 2 bases and J by 8 bases, and 12 bases separated the two germline ends. The CDR3 region is CASSLGVLREKLFF. The DNA for the CDR3 is TGTGCCAGCAGTTTAGGGGTATTACGAGAAAAACTGTTTTTT.

This clone was picked up one time. CDR3 in DNA: TGTGCCAGCAGCCAAGCCTCCTCTTGGAATGAGCAGTTCTTC. Translation: CASSQASSWNEQFF. The chain links TRBV28 to TRBJ2-1, with no clear D. Germline CDR1 and CDR2: MDHEN and SYDVKM. Trimming pared 6 bases from V and 7 bases from J, leaving 16 bases between. The CDR3 is 14 residues long.

The gene calls are TRBV27 and TRBJ2-7; 8 bases match TRBD1. The CDR3 runs 15 residues. Germline V gene lookup returns CDR1 MNHEY and CDR2 SMNVEV (reference sequence). V gave up 5 bases and J gave up 4 bases; unmatched junction bases: 10. This CDR3 reads CASSTTRTGSYEQYF. CDR3 DNA: TGTGCCAGCAGTACAACCAGGACAGGGAGTTACGAGCAGTACTTC.

This rearrangement joins TRBV18 to TRBJ2-7; 11 bases match TRBD1. J was trimmed by 4 bases and V by 6 bases; bases with no gene match: 8. The germline gives CDR1 KGHSH, CDR2 LQKENI. This CDR3 spans 15 amino acids. The CDR3 loop is CASSAGTGGGYEQYF. The CDR3 DNA sequence: TGTGCCAGCTCCGCCGGGACAGGGGGTGGGTACGAGCAGTACTTC.

V gene TRBV5-1 combines with J gene TRBJ2-1; D is perhaps TRBD1 (6 bases). This CDR3 is 15 amino acids long. Trimming left V 4 bases short and J 4 bases short, with 15 bases between. Germline CDR1 reads SGHRS; CDR2 reads YFSETQ. For the CDR3, the DNA is TGCGCCAGCAGCCAACAGGGACCTAAATACAATGAGCAGTTCTTC. Amino acids: CASSQQGPKYNEQFF.

The DNA of the CDR3 is TGTGCCATCAGTGAGTTGGAGAGGGGCAGGGAATTTAACACTGAAGCTTTCTTT. Encoded protein: CAISELERGREFNTEAFF. This chain links TRBV10-3 with TRBJ1-1; tentatively, D is TRBD1 (5 bases). V was shortened by 1 base and J by 2 bases, with 20 bases between the two germline ends. Germline values: CDR1 ENHRY, CDR2 SYGVKD. The CDR3 loop spans 18 amino acids.

V gene TRBV28 combines with J gene TRBJ2-1, with 13 bases that match TRBD2. Germline assignment: CDR1 MDHEN and CDR2 SYDVKM. With V trimmed by 7 bases and J by 3 bases, 15 bases remained unmatched. This CDR3 is built from 19 residues. This CDR3 is CASKLRAGTSGIVYNEQFF. The CDR3 nucleotides are TGTGCCAGCAAACTACGAGCCGGGACTAGCGGGATCGTCTACAATGAGCAGTTCTTC.